The present TCR beta chain was sequenced within a study of CD8+CD57+ T cells in acquired aplastic anemia. Study-wide results and caveats: Patients and controls were found to share 25 to 35 CD8+ CDR3 sequences.

The sample holds a few counts of this clonotype. Its antigen remains unidentified. Genomic DNA acted as the template from which TCR beta VDJ combination and CDR3 sequence profiling were carried out. TCRdb reprocessed the reads with MiXCR, giving one entry per CDR3 protein. The table shows 400,000 to 600,000 distinct CDR3 sequences, with about a third occurring only once. The CDR3 spans 17 residues. Germline trimming cut 2 bases from V and 0 bases from J; bases unmatched to any gene: 5. Germline V gives CDR1 SGHAT, CDR2 FQNNGV. Patients who underwent sequencing had shown CD8+CD57+ cell expansion by flow cytometry.

The sequencing sample was made of sorted CD4+, CD8+, or CD8+CD57+ T cells (not recorded which) from PBMCs. The chain has TRBV11-2 and TRBJ1-4; 8 bases map to TRBD1. The origin of this receptor is a human donor with aplastic anemia. CDR3 protein: CASSLTGGVATNEKLFF. CDR3 in DNA: TGTGCCAGCAGCTTAACAGGGGGGGTTGCAACTAATGAAAAACTGTTTTTT.